This note documents a single T cell receptor (beta chain) sequence. Antigen specificity is unknown. Assay: immunoSEQ multiplex PCR; the TCRdb copy retains only in-frame clones and omits some. The sample holds tens of thousands of clones; 90% are singletons and the top ten take roughly 2.5%. Treatment was busulfan-fludarabine conditioning, a marrow graft, and cyclophosphamide on days +3 and +4. The data originate from a study of T cells after posttransplantation cyclophosphamide. Study-wide results and caveats: Recipient CMV seropositivity and CMV reactivation strongly tracked TRB clonality. Skin or GI-infiltrating T cells shared few TRB sequences with blood. Donor CD8+ memory clones often dominated recipient blood repertoires at later times.

The receptor was isolated from a male patient between 60 and 69 years old who received an allogeneic stem cell transplant from a related donor and was CMV-positive. The T cells may come from the graft donor. Sequences were derived from PBMCs, sampled roughly 59 days after allogeneic stem cell transplant with posttransplant cyclophosphamide.

The CDR3 here is CAWSAPGTGNEKLFF. The DNA of the CDR3 is TGTGCCTGGAGTGCCCCCGGGACAGGGAATGAAAAACTGTTTTTT. The rearrangement uses TRBV30 and TRBJ1-4; 9 positions match TRBD1. Trimming removed 1 base from V and 5 bases from J; junction bases left unmatched: 5. CDR1 GTSNPN and CDR2 SVGIG come from the germline V gene (reference sequence). CDR3 length: 15 residues.